This T cell receptor (beta chain) originates from a study of regulatory T cells in long-lasting Graves disease. General study points: In persistent patients, shared public clonotypes (more than 2,500) outnumbered those in new patients (nearly 1,000). Favored usage of TRBV28, TRBJ1-2 and TRBJ2-5 was recorded in persistent disease.

Trimming cost V 8 bases and J 4 bases; bases outside gene matches: 5. In germline, CDR1 is LNHDA, CDR2 SQIVND (reference sequence). The CDR3 is made up of 13 amino acids. Time point in this sample: persistent/refractory GD, antithyroid drugs over 5 years with positive TRAb. Preparation of the TCR library used RNA extracted from PBMCs. Guidelines of the American Thyroid Association were used to diagnose Graves' disease. Construction of TCR beta libraries relied on iRepertoire HTBI primers and on Arm-PCR targeting CDR3 regions. TCRdb analysed the multiplex PCR reads with MiXCR anew, one entry per CDR3 protein. The table includes approximately 500,000 distinct CDR3 sequences, 20% to 25% detected once. Only a few counts were recorded for this clonotype. Its antigen is currently unknown.

This sequence originates from a female donor with Graves disease. The rearrangement links TRBV19 to TRBJ2-3; TRBD1 matches 8 bases. The sequenced sample was peripheral blood mononuclear cells (PBMCs), obtained when the disease was refractory, from a patient treated with antithyroid drugs. CDR3 amino acids: CASVQGDADTQYF. DNA for the CDR3: TGTGCCAGTGTACAGGGGGATGCAGATACGCAGTATTTT.